This T cell receptor beta chain was sequenced during a study of sequential checkpoint blockade in melanoma. Across the whole study: Arm A got nivolumab then ipilimumab; arm B the reverse, 1:1. Each arm's sequence ended with maintenance nivolumab.

Treatment denoted: randomized to nivolumab then ipilimumab (arm A) or the reverse (arm B). Germline CDR1 SGHDT, CDR2 YYEEEE. J gave up 3 bases and V 1 base, and 1 base lay outside the gene matches. The length of the CDR3 is 13 residues. Using immunoSEQ multiplex PCR, the repertoire was profiled, and TCRdb retains in-frame clones only, with some absent. Altogether roughly 20,000 clones are present, around 75% being singletons, with the ten largest covering 35% to 40%. The sequenced sample was CD8+ T cells sorted from blood (inferred from file names), obtained from a patient given nivolumab and ipilimumab in sequence. This clonotype originated in a human donor with melanoma. This chain links TRBV5-6 with TRBJ2-7, with 7 bases identical to TRBD1. CDR3 DNA sequence: TGTGCCAGCAGCTTGTGGGACAGCTACGAGCAGTACTTC. Its protein product is CASSLWDSYEQYF.